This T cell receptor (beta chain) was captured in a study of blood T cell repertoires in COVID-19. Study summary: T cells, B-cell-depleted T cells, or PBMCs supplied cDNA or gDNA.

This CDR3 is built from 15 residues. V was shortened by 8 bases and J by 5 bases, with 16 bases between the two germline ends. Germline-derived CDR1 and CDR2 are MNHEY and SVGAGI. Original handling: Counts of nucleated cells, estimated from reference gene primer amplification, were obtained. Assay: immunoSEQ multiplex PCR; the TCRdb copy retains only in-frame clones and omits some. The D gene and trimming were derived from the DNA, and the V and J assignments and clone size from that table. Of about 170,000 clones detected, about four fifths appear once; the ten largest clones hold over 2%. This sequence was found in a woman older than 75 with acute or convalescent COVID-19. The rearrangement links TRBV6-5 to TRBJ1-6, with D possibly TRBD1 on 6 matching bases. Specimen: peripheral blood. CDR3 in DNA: TGTGCCAGCTCCCGGTCGGGGGGCAATAATTCACCCCTCCACTTT. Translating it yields CASSRSGGNNSPLHF.